A single sample is the source of the 27 T cell receptor beta chains below, sequenced in a study of cytomegalovirus exposure and HLA in healthy donors. PCR used 60 Vbeta primers and 13 Jbeta primers. TCRdb's copy holds only in-frame clones and misses some; the assay was immunoSEQ multiplex PCR. Of about 61,000 clones listed, more than 60% were seen once; the top ten hold about 53%. What was sequenced was PBMCs. The source of these receptors is a man in his fifties in good health and CMV-seropositive.

CDR3 nucleotides: TGTGCCAGCAGCGCTAGCGGAGGGGGGACGCAGTATTTT. Its protein product is CASSASGGGTQYF. The chain links TRBV9 to TRBJ2-3, with D possibly matching TRBD2 (7 bases). Germline V CDR1 and CDR2: SGDLS, YYNGEE. This CDR3 comprises 13 residues. Trimming stripped 3 bases from V and 9 bases from J, with 14 bases between.

The gene calls are TRBV27 and TRBJ1-1; 11 nucleotides match TRBD1. V was clipped by 10 bases and J by 1 base; unmatched bases: 5. This CDR3 region has 14 residues. Per germline, CDR1 MNHEY and CDR2 SMNVEV (reference sequence). The CDR3 spells CATGTGGRNTEAFF. CDR3 in DNA: TGTGCCACCGGGACAGGGGGGCGGAACACTGAAGCTTTCTTT.

The V gene is TRBV28, the J gene TRBJ2-6; the D is unclear. The CDR3 contains 17 residues. CDR1 is MDHEN and CDR2 is SYDVKM in the germline V gene. V was clipped by 3 bases and J by 0 bases, with 12 bases between them. CDR3: CASSFNQALSGANVLTF. The DNA for the CDR3 is TGTGCCAGCAGTTTTAACCAGGCACTCTCTGGGGCCAACGTCCTGACTTTC.

The chain links TRBV7-2 to TRBJ1-1; 8 bases fit TRBD1. Germline assignment: CDR1 SGHTA and CDR2 FQGNSA. This CDR3 contains 12 residues. Trimming removed 3 bases from V and 7 bases from J; junction bases left unmatched: 1. The CDR3 DNA sequence: TGTGCCAGCAGCTTCGGACAGGGTGAAGCTTTCTTT. It is translated as CASSFGQGEAFF.

This chain joins TRBV4-3 and TRBJ1-3; possible D gene TRBD1, 6 bases. Trimming cost V 2 bases and J 1 base, with 18 bases left between them. The length of the CDR3 is 18 residues. Germline V gene sequence: CDR1 LGHNA, CDR2 YSLEER. The CDR3 nucleotides read TGCGCCAGCAGCCAACTTACAGGGATCGCCCTTTCTGGAAACACCATATATTTT. As protein: CASSQLTGIALSGNTIYF.

The chain employs TRBV5-1 and TRBJ1-5, with D possibly TRBD1 on 6 matching bases. With 4 bases removed from V and 3 bases from J, the gap between germline ends came to 11 bases. The CDR3 is 14 amino acids. Germline CDR1 is SGHRS and CDR2 is YFSETQ. The CDR3 DNA reads TGCGCCAGCAGCCCTGGACAGCCCAATCAGCCCCAGCATTTT. Translating gives CASSPGQPNQPQHF.

This clone was counted only a few times. The CDR3 nucleotides read TGTGCCAGCAGTCCTACAGGAGCCAATGGCTACACCTTC. Its protein is CASSPTGANGYTF. The V call is TRBV6-6, the J call TRBJ1-2, with D possibly matching TRBD1 (5 bases). The CDR3 totals 13 residues. Germline values: CDR1 MNHNY, CDR2 SVGAGI (reference sequence). V shed 5 bases and J shed 6 bases, with 13 bases lying between them.

The chain carries TRBV25-1 and TRBJ2-1; 10 positions agree with TRBD2. The CDR3 spans 16 residues. Unmatched junction bases numbered 7, after V lost 4 bases and J lost 4 bases. Germline lookup yields CDR1 MGHDK and CDR2 SYGVNS. CDR3 protein: CASSARGSGRYNEQFF. As DNA, the CDR3 is TGTGCCAGCAGTGCCCGAGGTAGCGGGAGGTACAATGAGCAGTTCTTC.

Of note for this clone: The junction departs from germline at one end; a sequencing error may be responsible. This chain uses TRBV5-4 with TRBJ2-1; 15 bases line up with TRBD2. The CDR3 spans 17 residues. The V gene's germline CDR1 is SGHNT and CDR2 YYREEE (reference sequence). The CDR3 loop reads CVSSSGTSGGRYNEQFF. In DNA form, the CDR3 reads TGTGTCAGCAGCTCCGGGACTAGCGGGGGGCGATACAATGAGCAGTTCTTC.

CDR3 amino acids: CASSLGLAGTSGEQYF. The CDR3 nucleotides read TGTGCCAGCAGCTTAGGGCTAGCGGGGACCTCTGGGGAGCAGTACTTC. The chain couples TRBV11-2 to TRBJ2-7; TRBD2 matches at 9 bases. Germline lookup yields CDR1 SGHAT and CDR2 FQNNGV. This CDR3 is built from 16 residues. The V gene end was trimmed by 1 base and the J gene end by 7 bases; junction bases not matched to a gene: 11.

The V gene is TRBV6-5, the J gene TRBJ1-5, with 10 bases identical to TRBD1. Germline values: CDR1 MNHEY, CDR2 SVGAGI. The CDR3 loop spans 15 amino acids. V lost 5 bases, J lost 11 bases, and 12 bases stayed unmatched. CDR3 in amino acids: CASSGDRGQVGTQHF. In nucleotides, the CDR3 is TGTGCCAGCAGTGGCGACAGGGGGCAGGTAGGGACCCAGCATTTT.

The J gene is TRBJ2-7, the V gene TRBV27; TRBD1 agrees at 10 bases. This CDR3 comprises 14 residues. With V trimmed by 8 bases and J by 6 bases, 10 bases remained unmatched. Looked up from germline, CDR1 is MNHEY and CDR2 is SMNVEV (reference sequence). CDR3 sequence: CASRSTGTGAEQYF. In DNA, the CDR3 is TGTGCCAGCCGAAGCACTGGGACAGGGGCCGAGCAGTACTTC.

This clone has just a few counts. The chain carries TRBV18 and TRBJ2-2; TRBD1 matches at 8 bases. V lost 3 bases to trimming and J lost 2 bases; unmatched junction nucleotides: 2. Germline loops: CDR1 KGHSH, CDR2 LQKENI. CDR3 length: 15 residues. This CDR3 reads CASSPGTGNTGELFF. CDR3 bases: TGTGCCAGCTCACCCGGGACAGGAAACACCGGGGAGCTGTTTTTT.

The chain carries TRBV19 and TRBJ1-2, with 7 bases that match TRBD1. V shed 5 bases, J shed 4 bases, and the junction held 7 bases outside the gene matches. This CDR3 is built from 14 residues. The germline V gene encodes CDR1 LNHDA and CDR2 SQIVND (reference sequence). The CDR3, as DNA: TGTGCCAGTAGTCCGGGGACAGATCTCTATGGCTACACCTTC. Protein product: CASSPGTDLYGYTF.

The chain combines TRBV19 with TRBJ2-3, with 12 bases that match TRBD2. This CDR3 comprises 19 residues. The V gene end was trimmed by 5 bases and the J gene end by 2 bases; junction bases not matched to a gene: 14. Germline CDR1 LNHDA, CDR2 SQIVND (reference sequence). Here the CDR3 DNA reads TGTGCCAGTAGTGGGTCCGGGCTAGCGGGAGGGCTCTTCACAGATACGCAGTATTTT. Translating it yields CASSGSGLAGGLFTDTQYF.

The V gene is TRBV5-1, the J gene TRBJ2-3; TRBD2 agrees at 8 bases. CDR3 length: 16 residues. V was clipped by 4 bases and J by 1 base; unmatched bases: 8. Germline V CDR1 and CDR2: SGHRS, YFSETQ. The CDR3 nucleotides read TGCGCCAGCAGCCCTCCCCCACTAGCGGGCACAGATACGCAGTATTTT. This sequence encodes CASSPPPLAGTDTQYF.

This clone has just a few counts. The same CDR3 arises from other DNA sequences in this sample as well. The V and J genes are TRBV10-3 and TRBJ2-7; D is ambiguous. V was trimmed by 3 bases and J by 0 bases, leaving 3 bases between them. This CDR3 region has 12 residues. Germline values: CDR1 ENHRY, CDR2 SYGVKD. CDR3 coding DNA: TGTGCCATCAGTGACAGCTCCTACGAGCAGTACTTC. Protein product: CAISDSSYEQYF.

This clone was seen only a few times. The rearrangement joins TRBV7-9 to TRBJ2-5, with TRBD1 as a possible D gene (6 bases). The V gene's germline CDR1 is SEHNR and CDR2 FQNEAQ (reference sequence). The V and J ends lost 3 bases and 6 bases respectively, with 11 bases between them. The CDR3 sequence is 13 residues long. The CDR3 is CASSFGTSQTQYF. CDR3 bases: TGTGCCAGCAGCTTCGGGACAAGCCAGACCCAGTACTTC. Supplemented by reference TRBV7-9 and TRBJ2-5, the full variable domain reads DTGVSQNPRHKITKRGQNVTFRCDPISEHNRLYWYRQTLGQGPEFLTYFQNEAQLEKSRLLSDRFSAERPKGSFSTLEIQRTEQGDSAMYLCASSFGTSQTQYFGPGTRLLVL.

The J gene is TRBJ1-5, the V gene TRBV7-2, with 8 bases aligning to TRBD1. The CDR3 contains 13 residues. From germline, CDR1 is SGHTA and CDR2 FQGNSA. V was clipped by 1 base and J by 9 bases; unmatched bases: 2. The DNA of the CDR3 is TGTGCCAGCAGCTTAGGGACAGGGACGCCCCAGCATTTT. This sequence encodes CASSLGTGTPQHF.

This clone has a single count. The V call is TRBV18, the J call TRBJ2-1; D is unclear. Germline V gene lookup returns CDR1 KGHSH and CDR2 LQKENI. V was cut by 3 bases and J by 0 bases, with 3 bases left in between. The CDR3 is made up of 13 amino acids. The CDR3 DNA follows: TGTGCCAGCTCACCCAGCTCCTACAATGAGCAGTTCTTC. Translating it yields CASSPSSYNEQFF.

The chain links TRBV15 to TRBJ2-7; TRBD1 matches at 8 bases. V lost 8 bases to trimming and J lost 4 bases; unmatched junction nucleotides: 13. This CDR3 comprises 15 residues. Germline-derived CDR1 and CDR2 are LNHNV and YYDKDF (reference sequence). The CDR3 nucleotides are TGTGCCACCCGTTTTGGGACAGGACCTTCGTACGAGCAGTACTTC. Amino acid sequence: CATRFGTGPSYEQYF.

The chain is built from TRBV7-9 and TRBJ1-1, with D hard to call. Looked up from germline, CDR1 is SEHNR and CDR2 is FQNEAQ (reference sequence). V was cut by 2 bases and J by 1 base, with 5 bases left in between. CDR3 length equals 13 residues. This CDR3 is CASSLSKNTEAFF. DNA for the CDR3: TGTGCCAGCAGCTTAAGCAAGAACACTGAAGCTTTCTTT.

The gene calls are TRBV4-1 and TRBJ1-1, with a possible D match to TRBD1 (5 bases). The V gene's germline CDR1 is MGHRA and CDR2 YSYEKL. The V end was cut by 1 base, the J end by 0 bases, with 12 bases between. CDR3 length: 16 residues. CDR3 bases: TGCGCCAGCAGCCAAGTAAACATGGGGCTGAACACTGAAGCTTTCTTT. The encoded protein is CASSQVNMGLNTEAFF.

The chain recombines TRBV7-2 with TRBJ2-5; D gene unclear. With 2 bases removed from V and 7 bases from J, the gap between germline ends came to 11 bases. This CDR3 has 13 amino acids. Germline loops: CDR1 SGHTA, CDR2 FQGNSA. The CDR3: CASSLSRLGTQYF. CDR3 sequence (DNA): TGTGCCAGCAGCTTATCTAGACTGGGGACCCAGTACTTC.

This clone was seen only once. The rearrangement joins TRBV4-3 to TRBJ2-7; 9 bases fit TRBD1. The CDR3 is 16 residues long. V lost 4 bases to trimming and J lost 2 bases; unmatched junction nucleotides: 9. Germline values: CDR1 LGHNA, CDR2 YSLEER. This CDR3 is CASSPLVGQGTYEQYF. The CDR3 region has the DNA TGCGCCAGCAGCCCACTCGTTGGACAGGGGACCTACGAGCAGTACTTC.

This chain connects TRBV7-2 to TRBJ2-5; 7 bases map to TRBD1. The CDR3 runs 15 residues. Per the germline V gene, CDR1 is SGHTA and CDR2 is FQGNSA. With V trimmed by 0 bases and J by 4 bases, 5 bases remained unmatched. CDR3 sequence (DNA): TGTGCCAGCAGCTTAGCGCACACAGGGGTAGAGACCCAGTACTTC. This codes for CASSLAHTGVETQYF.

The chain is built from TRBV29-1 and TRBJ2-7; D is perhaps TRBD1 (6 bases). The germline CDR1 and CDR2 sequences are SQVTM and ANQGSEA. The CDR3 is 12 residues long. The V end was cut by 7 bases, the J end by 2 bases, with 12 bases between. In DNA, the CDR3 is TGCAGCGCCGCAGGGGCCACCTACGAGCAGTACTTC. Its protein is CSAAGATYEQYF.